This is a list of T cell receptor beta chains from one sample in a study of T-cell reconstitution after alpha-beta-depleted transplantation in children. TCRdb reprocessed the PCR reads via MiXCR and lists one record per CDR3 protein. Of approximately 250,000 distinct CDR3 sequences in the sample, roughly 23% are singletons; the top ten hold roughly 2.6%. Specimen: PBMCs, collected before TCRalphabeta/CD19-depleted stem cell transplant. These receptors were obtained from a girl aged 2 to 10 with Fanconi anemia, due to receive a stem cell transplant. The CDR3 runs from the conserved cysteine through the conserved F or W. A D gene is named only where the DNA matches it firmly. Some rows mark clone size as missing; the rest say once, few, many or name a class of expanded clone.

CDR3 protein: CSAFVAGASTGELFF
CDR3 DNA: TGCAGTGCTTTCGTAGCGGGGGCGTCCACCGGGGAGCTGTTTTTT
J gene: TRBJ2-2
V gene: TRBV20-1
D gene: TRBD2
clone size: .

CDR3 protein: CASSLVGLAGTGNEQFF
CDR3 DNA: TGTGCCAGCAGCTTAGTCGGACTAGCGGGGACCGGCAATGAGCAGTTCTTC
J gene: TRBJ2-1
V gene: TRBV7-2
D gene: TRBD2
clone size: many

CDR3 protein: CASSLGTGGGNTIYF
CDR3 DNA: TGTGCCAGCAGTCTCGGGACAGGGGGCGGAAACACCATATATTTT
J gene: TRBJ1-3
V gene: TRBV6-1
D gene: TRBD1
clone size: .

CDR3 protein: CASSLAGLMLETQYF
CDR3 DNA: TGTGCCAGCAGCTTAGCGGGACTCATGCTGGAGACCCAGTACTTC
J gene: TRBJ2-5
V gene: TRBV7-2
D gene: .
clone size: few

CDR3 protein: CASSLQDHEQYF
CDR3 DNA: TGTGCCAGCAGTCTACAGGACCACGAGCAGTACTTC
J gene: TRBJ2-7
V gene: TRBV12-3/TRBV12-4
D gene: .
clone size: many

CDR3 protein: CASSVDLVNTIYF
CDR3 DNA: TGTGCCAGCAGCGTTGACCTGGTGAACACCATATATTTT
J gene: TRBJ1-3
V gene: TRBV7-2
D gene: .
clone size: few

CDR3 protein: CSPEAPELYEQYF
CDR3 DNA: TGCAGTCCCGAGGCCCCCGAACTCTACGAGCAGTACTTC
J gene: TRBJ2-7
V gene: TRBV20-1
D gene: .
clone size: .

CDR3 protein: CASRPATNWDTQYF
CDR3 DNA: TGCGCCAGCAGGCCGGCCACGAATTGGGATACGCAGTATTTT
J gene: TRBJ2-3
V gene: TRBV10-1
D gene: .
clone size: .

CDR3 protein: CASSFASGRGSDTQYF
CDR3 DNA: TGTGCCAGCAGTTTCGCTAGCGGGAGGGGCTCAGATACGCAGTATTTT
J gene: TRBJ2-3
V gene: TRBV28
D gene: TRBD2
clone size: .

CDR3 protein: CSARVWAGYNEQFF
CDR3 DNA: TGCAGTGCTAGAGTATGGGCAGGGTACAATGAGCAGTTCTTC
J gene: TRBJ2-1
V gene: TRBV20-1
D gene: .
clone size: .

CDR3 protein: CASSWTSANYEQYF
CDR3 DNA: TGTGCCAGCAGTTGGACTAGCGCAAATTACGAGCAGTACTTC
J gene: TRBJ2-7
V gene: TRBV12-3/TRBV12-4
D gene: TRBD2
clone size: .

CDR3 protein: CSARYDLFYEQYF
CDR3 DNA: TGCAGTGCTAGATATGACTTATTTTACGAGCAGTACTTC
J gene: TRBJ2-7
V gene: TRBV20-1
D gene: .
clone size: few

CDR3 protein: CATRPGTGKNTEAFF
CDR3 DNA: TGTGCCACCAGACCGGGGACAGGGAAGAACACTGAAGCTTTCTTT
J gene: TRBJ1-1
V gene: TRBV24-1
D gene: TRBD1
clone size: many

CDR3 protein: CASSGQGETYEQYF
CDR3 DNA: TGTGCCAGCAGTGGACAGGGTGAGACCTACGAGCAGTACTTC
J gene: TRBJ2-7
V gene: TRBV27
D gene: TRBD1
clone size: many

CDR3 protein: CASSYSSYTEAFF
CDR3 DNA: TGTGCCAGCAGTTACTCGTCATACACTGAAGCTTTCTTT
J gene: TRBJ1-1
V gene: TRBV6-6
D gene: .
clone size: few

CDR3 protein: CSARDRIRQAQTQYF
CDR3 DNA: TGCAGTGCTAGAGACAGAATACGACAGGCCCAGACCCAGTACTTC
J gene: TRBJ2-5
V gene: TRBV20-1
D gene: .
clone size: many

CDR3 protein: CASSVVFNEQFF
CDR3 DNA: TGTGCCAGCAGCGTAGTGTTCAATGAGCAGTTCTTC
J gene: TRBJ2-1
V gene: TRBV9
D gene: .
clone size: many

CDR3 protein: CSARPKITYEQYF
CDR3 DNA: TGCAGTGCTAGGCCAAAGATTACCTACGAGCAGTACTTC
J gene: TRBJ2-7
V gene: TRBV20-1
D gene: .
clone size: many

CDR3 protein: CASSVAPRNYETQYF
CDR3 DNA: TGTGCCAGCAGCGTAGCTCCTAGGAATTATGAGACCCAGTACTTC
J gene: TRBJ2-5
V gene: TRBV9
D gene: .
clone size: many

CDR3 protein: CASSMRFRGSQETQYF
CDR3 DNA: TGTGCCAGTAGTATGCGGTTCAGGGGTTCCCAAGAGACCCAGTACTTC
J gene: TRBJ2-5
V gene: TRBV19
D gene: .
clone size: .

CDR3 protein: CASSNRGTGELFF
CDR3 DNA: TGCGCCAGCAGTAATCGGGGGACCGGGGAGCTGTTTTTT
J gene: TRBJ2-2
V gene: TRBV5-1
D gene: .
clone size: .

CDR3 protein: CAISEKGLASYEQYF
CDR3 DNA: TGTGCCATCAGTGAAAAAGGGCTAGCCTCCTACGAGCAGTACTTC
J gene: TRBJ2-7
V gene: TRBV10-3
D gene: .
clone size: many

CDR3 protein: CASSLKAPPYLLRGKKETQYF
CDR3 DNA: TGTGCCAGCAGCTTAAAAGCGCCACCTTACCTTTTGCGCGGCAAAAAAGAGACCCAGTACTTC
J gene: TRBJ2-5
V gene: TRBV7-3
D gene: .
clone size: .

CDR3 protein: CAISEDSEIYEQYF
CDR3 DNA: TGTGCCATCAGTGAGGACAGTGAGATCTACGAGCAGTACTTC
J gene: TRBJ2-7
V gene: TRBV10-3
D gene: .
clone size: many

CDR3 protein: CASSFGTGSYSNQPQHF
CDR3 DNA: TGTGCCAGCAGCTTCGGGACAGGAAGCTATAGCAATCAGCCCCAGCATTTT
J gene: TRBJ1-5
V gene: TRBV7-8
D gene: TRBD1
clone size: .